The 16 T cell receptor beta chains below all came from one sample that was sequenced in a study of shared clonotypes between healthy human individuals. Naive CD8 cells were CD45RO-negative, positively selected for CCR7, excluding terminally differentiated effector memory CD45RA+ cells. TCRdb keeps only in-frame clones here, not all; method: immunoSEQ multiplex PCR. The sample carries about 1,900,000 clones, just under 95% recorded once. The sequenced sample consisted of naive CD8+ T cells sorted from blood. These receptors all come from a man aged 18 to 30 in good health.

The chain employs TRBV7-9 and TRBJ2-1; 7 nucleotides agree with TRBD1. V lost 3 bases to trimming and J lost 8 bases; unmatched junction nucleotides: 7. CDR3 length equals 14 residues. Germline V CDR1 and CDR2: SEHNR, FQNEAQ (reference sequence). The CDR3 region has the DNA TGTGCCAGCAGCTTGGCCGTACAGGGGTATGAGCAGTTCTTC. Protein: CASSLAVQGYEQFF. The entire variable domain, with the rest obtained from reference TRBV7-9 and TRBJ2-1, is as follows: DTGVSQNPRHKITKRGQNVTFRCDPISEHNRLYWYRQTLGQGPEFLTYFQNEAQLEKSRLLSDRFSAERPKGSFSTLEIQRTEQGDSAMYLCASSLAVQGYEQFFGPGTRLTVL.

Concerning this clone itself: The sample has other DNA sequences that encode this CDR3 too. The chain is built from TRBV6-5 and TRBJ2-7; no firm D call. The CDR3 covers 13 residues. Germline lookup yields CDR1 MNHEY and CDR2 SVGAGI. The V and J ends lost 2 bases and 0 bases respectively, with 5 bases between them. The CDR3: CASSYSPSYEQYF. The CDR3 DNA reads TGTGCCAGCAGTTACAGTCCCTCCTACGAGCAGTACTTC.

The chain carries TRBV12-2 and TRBJ1-2; the table's D call TRBD1 went unverified against the DNA. TRBV12-2 is a recognized pseudogene. The CDR3 length is 17 residues. The CDR3 loop is CASRLEEASTANYGYTF. The CDR3 nucleotides read TGTGCAAGTCGCTTAGAAGAAGCGTCGACAGCTAACTATGGCTACACCTTC.

This chain links TRBV7-2 with TRBJ2-7; the match to TRBD2 covers 8 bases. V was pared by 5 bases and J by 0 bases, with 9 bases of the junction left unmatched. The CDR3 is 16 amino acids. Germline CDR1 is SGHTA and CDR2 is FQGNSA. CDR3 in DNA: TGTGCCAGCAGCCCGAGCGGGAGTTATAGCTCCTACGAGCAGTACTTC. It yields the protein CASSPSGSYSSYEQYF.

V and J are TRBV6-5 and TRBJ2-7, with D uncertain. CDR1 and CDR2 (germline): MNHEY, SVGAGI. The CDR3 sequence is 16 residues long. The V end lost 2 bases, the J end lost 4 bases, and 18 bases lay between the germline ends. The CDR3 DNA reads TGTGCCAGCAGTTACGGTCCCAGCAGCGATGGGTACGAGCAGTACTTC. Translating it yields CASSYGPSSDGYEQYF.

For this clone: This CDR3 is also generated by other DNA sequences in the sample. The chain uses TRBV27 and TRBJ2-1, with 9 bases matching TRBD2. The trim removed 2 bases at V and 1 base at J, leaving 3 bases unmatched. Germline loops: CDR1 MNHEY, CDR2 SMNVEV (reference sequence). The CDR3 extends over 16 amino acids. The CDR3 bases are TGTGCCAGCAGTTTAAGTGCGGGAGGGTCCTACAATGAGCAGTTCTTC. This translates into CASSLSAGGSYNEQFF.

The chain combines TRBV7-9 with TRBJ2-3, with unresolved D. The V end lost 0 bases, the J end lost 0 bases, and 4 bases lay between the germline ends. CDR1 is SEHNR and CDR2 is FQNEAQ in the germline V gene (reference sequence). CDR3 length: 14 residues. In DNA form, the CDR3 reads TGTGCCAGCAGCTTAGCAGCTAGCACAGATACGCAGTATTTT. This sequence encodes CASSLAASTDTQYF.

V is TRBV5-8 and J is TRBJ2-7, with 12 bases identical to TRBD1. Trimming removed 2 bases from V and 3 bases from J; junction bases left unmatched: 3. The CDR3 sequence is 15 residues long. CDR1 is SGHTS and CDR2 is YDEGEE in the germline V gene. DNA of the CDR3: TGTGCCAGCAGCTTTGGGACAGGGGGCCTCTACGAGCAGTACTTC. The encoded protein is CASSFGTGGLYEQYF. Looking up the rest from reference TRBV5-8 and TRBJ2-7 gives the full variable domain: EAGVTQSPTHLIKTRGQQATLRCSPISGHTSVYWYQQALGLGLQFLLWYDEGEERNRGNFPPRFSGRQFPNYSSELNVNALELEDSALYLCASSFGTGGLYEQYFGPGTRLTVT.

The V gene is TRBV27, the J gene TRBJ2-7; TRBD2 agrees at 9 bases. Unmatched junction bases numbered 3, after V lost 6 bases and J lost 3 bases. Germline CDR1 is MNHEY and CDR2 is SMNVEV (reference sequence). This CDR3 comprises 13 residues. The CDR3 here is CASRLAGDYEQYF. The CDR3 DNA follows: TGTGCCAGCAGACTAGCGGGTGACTACGAGCAGTACTTC.

The rearrangement joins TRBV7-9 to TRBJ2-5; tentative D call: TRBD2 (7 bases). The ends were cut back, 2 bases at V and 2 bases at J, with 15 bases in the middle. Germline V CDR1 and CDR2: SEHNR, FQNEAQ (reference sequence). This CDR3 region has 16 residues. The CDR3 loop reads CASSLSAGRGQETQYF. The CDR3 DNA follows: TGTGCCAGCAGCTTATCAGCGGGAAGGGGGCAAGAGACCCAGTACTTC.

The V gene is TRBV7-9, the J gene TRBJ2-7, with 7 bases lining up with TRBD1. Germline loops: CDR1 SEHNR, CDR2 FQNEAQ (reference sequence). With 1 base clipped from V and 1 base from J, the junction kept 13 bases outside the gene matches. The CDR3 runs to 18 residues. CDR3 amino acids: CASSLEGQGGPGSYEQYF. Here the CDR3 DNA reads TGTGCCAGCAGCTTAGAGGGCCAAGGGGGCCCGGGATCCTACGAGCAGTACTTC.

This chain links TRBV5-1 with TRBJ1-6, with D uncertain. The length of the CDR3 is 14 residues. Germline CDR1 SGHRS, CDR2 YFSETQ. V lost 0 bases, J lost 9 bases, and 10 bases lay in between. This CDR3 is CASSLDLGGSPLHF. Here the CDR3 DNA reads TGCGCCAGCAGCTTGGATTTGGGTGGTTCACCCCTCCACTTT.

This clone was observed a single time. The chain has TRBV4-1 and TRBJ1-2; 8 bases are a match to TRBD1. This CDR3 is built from 16 residues. Trimming took 1 base from V and 6 from J; bases not matched to a gene: 10. Germline values: CDR1 MGHRA, CDR2 YSYEKL. This chain's CDR3 is CASSQGRGQGEDGYTF. CDR3 in DNA: TGCGCCAGCAGCCAAGGTCGAGGACAGGGAGAGGATGGCTACACCTTC.

The gene calls are TRBV19 and TRBJ1-6; tentatively, D is TRBD1 (6 bases). Per the germline V gene, CDR1 is LNHDA and CDR2 is SQIVND (reference sequence). CDR3 length: 17 amino acids. Trimming stripped 1 base from V and 7 bases from J, with 17 bases between. For the CDR3, the DNA is TGTGCCAGTAGTATAGTGGGGGCCCAGAGTGGAAATTCACCCCTCCACTTT. It specifies CASSIVGAQSGNSPLHF.

About this clone: Other DNA sequences in the same sample also yield this CDR3. The rearrangement uses TRBV7-9 and TRBJ1-1; D possibly corresponds to TRBD1 (6 bases). The germline gives CDR1 SEHNR, CDR2 FQNEAQ (reference sequence). This CDR3 has 14 residues. Trimming stripped 3 bases from V and 0 bases from J, with 8 bases between. CDR3 residues: CASSLGGLNTEAFF. In nucleotides, the CDR3 is TGTGCCAGCAGCTTGGGGGGCCTGAACACTGAAGCTTTCTTT.

This clone was seen once. V is TRBV6-5 and J is TRBJ2-7; D gene unclear. The CDR3 is 15 amino acids. Germline V CDR1 and CDR2: MNHEY, SVGAGI. V was trimmed by 0 bases and J by 5 bases, leaving 14 bases between them. The CDR3 sequence is CASSYSRPEDHEQYF. Written as DNA, the CDR3 is TGTGCCAGCAGTTACTCGAGACCTGAGGACCACGAGCAGTACTTC.